This T cell receptor (beta chain) is drawn from a study of blood T cell repertoires in COVID-19. For the study at large: T cells, B-cell-depleted T cells, or PBMCs supplied cDNA or gDNA.

Some clones are missing from TCRdb's copy, which holds only in-frame ones; the method was immunoSEQ multiplex PCR. In the table there are about 14,000 clones, 84% of which are singletons. This clone was observed a handful of times. CDR1 is SGHRS, CDR2 YFSETQ, per germline. The CDR3 length is 15 residues. J lost 9 bases, V lost 4 bases, and 8 bases had no gene match. The gene calls are TRBV5-1 and TRBJ2-1, with 12 bases that match TRBD1. The sequence derives from a man aged 50-59 years with active COVID-19. The sequencing sample was made of peripheral blood. The CDR3 protein is CASSATGTGGLEQFF. The CDR3 nucleotides are TGCGCCAGCAGCGCAACCGGGACAGGGGGCCTTGAGCAGTTCTTC.